The source of this T cell receptor (beta chain) is a study of blood T cell repertoires in COVID-19. Study context: T cells, B-cell-depleted T cells, or PBMCs provided the cDNA or gDNA that served as material.

Clones were read by immunoSEQ multiplex PCR, and TCRdb kept only the in-frame ones, dropping some. The sample lists under 450,000 clones; 87% were seen once. Specimen: PBMCs or T cells enriched from blood (not recorded which). This receptor was taken from a man aged 30-40 years who had recovered from COVID-19.

Here the CDR3 reads CASRRLVADTQYF. CDR3 nucleotide sequence: TGTGCCAGCAGACGACTAGTCGCAGATACGCAGTATTTT. The gene calls are TRBV6-5 and TRBJ2-3, with D perhaps TRBD2 (6 bases). Trimming shortened V by 6 bases and J by 4 bases, and 11 bases separated the two germline ends. There are 13 residues in the CDR3. Germline V gene sequence: CDR1 MNHEY, CDR2 SVGAGI.